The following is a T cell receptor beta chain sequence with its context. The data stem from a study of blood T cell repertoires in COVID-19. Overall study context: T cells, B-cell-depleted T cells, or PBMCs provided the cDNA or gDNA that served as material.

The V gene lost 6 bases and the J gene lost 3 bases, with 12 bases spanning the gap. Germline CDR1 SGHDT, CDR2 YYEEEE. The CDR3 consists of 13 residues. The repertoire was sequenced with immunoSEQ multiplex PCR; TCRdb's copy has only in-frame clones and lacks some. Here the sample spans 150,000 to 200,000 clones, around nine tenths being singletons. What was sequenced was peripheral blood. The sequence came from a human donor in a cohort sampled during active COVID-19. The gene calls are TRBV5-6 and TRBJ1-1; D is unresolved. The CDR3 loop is CASTLGSYTEAFF. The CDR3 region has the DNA TGTGCCAGCACCCTGGGGAGTTACACTGAAGCTTTCTTT.